This TCR beta chain was found in a study of shared clonotypes between healthy human individuals. The data were produced by immunoSEQ multiplex PCR, yet TCRdb's version contains in-frame clones alone and is incomplete. The data contain about 2.3 million clones, roughly 90% of them seen just once; the ten biggest clones take up roughly 0.34%. This CDR3 contains 14 residues. The germline gives CDR1 MNHNS, CDR2 SASEGT. V dropped 6 bases and J dropped 7 bases, with 18 bases sitting between them. This clonotype originated in a man between 18 and 35 years old in good health. Some clones in this sample may be carry-over from other donors' samples. The sample consisted of naive CD4+ T cells from PBMCs. As for subset: CD45RA+ positively selected. The V and J genes are TRBV6-1 and TRBJ1-2; TRBD1 might be the D (5 bases). The CDR3 sequence: CASRGWGRDSGYTF. Written as DNA, the CDR3 is TGTGCCAGCAGGGGGTGGGGGAGGGATAGTGGCTACACCTTC.